This T cell receptor (beta chain) was sequenced in a study of kidney transplant recipient with SARS-CoV-2 infection. This clonotype has at least ten counts. CDR3 length: 15 residues. V shed 3 bases and J shed 3 bases, with 12 bases lying between them. Germline V gene data show CDR1 as MGHDK and CDR2 as SYGVNS. TCRdb reprocessed the reads via MiXCR and lists one record per CDR3 protein. Of fewer than 250,000 distinct CDR3 sequences in the sample, more than 25% are singletons; the top ten hold around 7.8%. The sample in question was a blood sample, obtained at baseline and on roughly day 110 from a kidney transplant recipient. This sequence was found in a male patient younger than 45 who had COVID-19 and was a kidney transplant recipient. A subset of T cells may come from the graft donor. The chain is built from TRBV25-1 and TRBJ1-5; D may be TRBD1 (5 bases). The CDR3 sequence: CASSDTGAFNQPQHF. CDR3 bases: TGTGCCAGCAGTGACACCGGGGCTTTCAATCAGCCCCAGCATTTT.